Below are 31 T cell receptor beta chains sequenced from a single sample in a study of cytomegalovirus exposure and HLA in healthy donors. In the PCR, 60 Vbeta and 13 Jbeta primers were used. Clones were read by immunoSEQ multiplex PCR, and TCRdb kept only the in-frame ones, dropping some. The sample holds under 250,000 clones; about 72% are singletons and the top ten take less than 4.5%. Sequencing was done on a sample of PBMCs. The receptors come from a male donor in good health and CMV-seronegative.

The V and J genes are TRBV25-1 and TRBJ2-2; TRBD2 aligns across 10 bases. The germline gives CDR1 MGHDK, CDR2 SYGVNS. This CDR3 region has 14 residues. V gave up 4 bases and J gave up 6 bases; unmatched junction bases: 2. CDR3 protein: CASSASGRSGELFF. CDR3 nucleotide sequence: TGTGCCAGCAGTGCTAGCGGGAGATCCGGGGAGCTGTTTTTT. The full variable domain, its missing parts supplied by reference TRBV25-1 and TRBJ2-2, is EADIYQTPRYLVIGTGKKITLECSQTMGHDKMYWYQQDPGMELHLIHYSYGVNSTEKGDLSSESTVSRIRTEHFPLTLESARPSHTSQYLCASSASGRSGELFFGEGSRLTVL.

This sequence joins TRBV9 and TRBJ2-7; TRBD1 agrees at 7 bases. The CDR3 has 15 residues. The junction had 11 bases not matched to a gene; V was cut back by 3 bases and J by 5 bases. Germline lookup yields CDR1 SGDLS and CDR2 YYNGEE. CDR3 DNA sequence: TGTGCCAGCAGCGCCCAGACAGGGTTAGGGAACGAGCAGTACTTC. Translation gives CASSAQTGLGNEQYF.

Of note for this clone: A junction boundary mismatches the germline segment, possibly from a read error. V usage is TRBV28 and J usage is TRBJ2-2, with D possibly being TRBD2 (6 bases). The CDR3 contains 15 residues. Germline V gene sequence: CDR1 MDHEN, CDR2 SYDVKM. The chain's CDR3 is CASRFPGLNTGELFF. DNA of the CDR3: TGTGCCAGCCGTTTCCCGGGACTGAACACCGGGGAGCTGTTTTTT.

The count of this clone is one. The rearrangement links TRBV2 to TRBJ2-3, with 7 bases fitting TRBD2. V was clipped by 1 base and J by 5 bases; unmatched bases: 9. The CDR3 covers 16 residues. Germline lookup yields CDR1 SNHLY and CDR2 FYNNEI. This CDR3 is CASSEGRGGSGDTQYF. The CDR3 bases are TGTGCCAGCAGTGAAGGGAGGGGCGGGAGCGGAGATACGCAGTATTTT.

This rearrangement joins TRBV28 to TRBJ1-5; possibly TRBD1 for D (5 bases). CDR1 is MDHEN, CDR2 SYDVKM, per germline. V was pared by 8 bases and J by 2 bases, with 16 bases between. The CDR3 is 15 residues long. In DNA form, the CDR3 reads TGTGCCAGCCAGAAGAGGGGACTAGGCAATCAGCCCCAGCATTTT. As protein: CASQKRGLGNQPQHF.

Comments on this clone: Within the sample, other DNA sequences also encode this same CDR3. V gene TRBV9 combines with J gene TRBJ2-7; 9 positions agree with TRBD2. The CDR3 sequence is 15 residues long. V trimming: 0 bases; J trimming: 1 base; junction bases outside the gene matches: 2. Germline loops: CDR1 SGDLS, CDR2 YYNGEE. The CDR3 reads CASSVGLAGSYEQYF. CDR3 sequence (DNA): TGTGCCAGCAGCGTAGGGCTAGCGGGGTCCTACGAGCAGTACTTC.

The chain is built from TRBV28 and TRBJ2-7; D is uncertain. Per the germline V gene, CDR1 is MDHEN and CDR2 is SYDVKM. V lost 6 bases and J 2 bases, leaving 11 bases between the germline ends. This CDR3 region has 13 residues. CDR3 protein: CASRARGAYEQYF. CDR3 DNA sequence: TGTGCCAGCAGGGCGCGCGGAGCCTACGAGCAGTACTTC.

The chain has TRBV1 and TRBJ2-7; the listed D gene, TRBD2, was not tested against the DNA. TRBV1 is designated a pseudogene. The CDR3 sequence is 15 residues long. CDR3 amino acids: CTSSSSGGGGYEQYF. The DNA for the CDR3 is TGCACCAGCAGCTCTTCGGGAGGGGGGGGCTACGAGCAGTACTTC.

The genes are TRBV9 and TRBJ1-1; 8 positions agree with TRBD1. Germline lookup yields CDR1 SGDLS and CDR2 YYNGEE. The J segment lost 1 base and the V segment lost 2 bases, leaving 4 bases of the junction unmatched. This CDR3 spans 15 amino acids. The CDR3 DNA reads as TGTGCCAGCAGCGTGACAGGGGTTGGGAACACTGAAGCTTTCTTT. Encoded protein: CASSVTGVGNTEAFF.

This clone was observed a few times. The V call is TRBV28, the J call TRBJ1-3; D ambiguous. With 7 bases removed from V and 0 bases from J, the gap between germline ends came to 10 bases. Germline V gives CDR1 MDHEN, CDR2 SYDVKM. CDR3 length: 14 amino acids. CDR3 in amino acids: CASTVRFSGNTIYF. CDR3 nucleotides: TGTGCCAGCACAGTTCGATTCTCTGGAAACACCATATATTTT.

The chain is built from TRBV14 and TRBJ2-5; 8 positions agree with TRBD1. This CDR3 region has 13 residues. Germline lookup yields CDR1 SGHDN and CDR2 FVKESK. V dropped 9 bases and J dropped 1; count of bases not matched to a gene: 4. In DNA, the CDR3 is TGTGCCAGTACCACAGGGGGCCAAGAGACCCAGTACTTC. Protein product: CASTTGGQETQYF.

The CDR3 nucleotides are TGTGCCAGCAGCTTAGGCACGGGGGGAGATACGCAGTATTTT. Its protein product is CASSLGTGGDTQYF. V usage is TRBV7-3 and J usage is TRBJ2-3, with 7 bases fitting TRBD2. Per germline, CDR1 SGHTA and CDR2 FQGTGA. The CDR3 length is 14 residues. V was clipped by 2 bases and J by 5 bases; unmatched bases: 4.

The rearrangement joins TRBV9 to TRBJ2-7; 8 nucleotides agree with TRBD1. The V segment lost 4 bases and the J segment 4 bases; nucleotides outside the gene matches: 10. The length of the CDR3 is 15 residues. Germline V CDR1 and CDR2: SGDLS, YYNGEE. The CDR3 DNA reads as TGTGCCAGCAGCCCACGAGGACAGGGCGGGTACGAGCAGTACTTC. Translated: CASSPRGQGGYEQYF.

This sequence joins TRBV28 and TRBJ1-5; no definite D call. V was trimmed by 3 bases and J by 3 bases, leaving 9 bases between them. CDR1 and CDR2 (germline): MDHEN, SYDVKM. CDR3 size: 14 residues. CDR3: CASSLSGNNQPQHF. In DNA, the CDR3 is TGTGCCAGCAGTTTGTCAGGAAACAATCAGCCCCAGCATTTT.

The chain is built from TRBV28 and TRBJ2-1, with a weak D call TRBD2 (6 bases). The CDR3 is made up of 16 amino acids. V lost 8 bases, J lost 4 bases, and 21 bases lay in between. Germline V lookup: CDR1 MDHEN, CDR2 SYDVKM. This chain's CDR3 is CASHGRRLGYYNEQFF. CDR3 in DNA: TGTGCCAGCCACGGTAGGAGACTAGGGTATTACAATGAGCAGTTCTTC. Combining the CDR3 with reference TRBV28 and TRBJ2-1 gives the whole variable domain DVKVTQSSRYLVKRTGEKVFLECVQDMDHENMFWYRQDPGLGLRLIYFSYDVKMKEKGDIPEGYSVSREKKERFSLILESASTNQTSMYLCASHGRRLGYYNEQFFGPGTRLTVL.

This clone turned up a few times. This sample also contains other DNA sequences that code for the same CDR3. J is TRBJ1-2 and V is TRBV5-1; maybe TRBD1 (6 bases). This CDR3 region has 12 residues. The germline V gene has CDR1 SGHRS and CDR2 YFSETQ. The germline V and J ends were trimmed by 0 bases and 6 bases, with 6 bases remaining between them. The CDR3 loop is CASSLDRDGYTF. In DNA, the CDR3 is TGCGCCAGCAGCTTGGACAGGGATGGCTACACCTTC.

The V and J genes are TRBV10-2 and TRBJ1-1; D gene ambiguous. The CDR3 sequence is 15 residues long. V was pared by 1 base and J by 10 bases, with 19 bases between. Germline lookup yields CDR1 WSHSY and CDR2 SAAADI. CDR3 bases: TGCGCCAGCAGTGAGTTTGCGGCAGAGGAGAGACCAGCTTTCTTT. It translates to CASSEFAAEERPAFF.

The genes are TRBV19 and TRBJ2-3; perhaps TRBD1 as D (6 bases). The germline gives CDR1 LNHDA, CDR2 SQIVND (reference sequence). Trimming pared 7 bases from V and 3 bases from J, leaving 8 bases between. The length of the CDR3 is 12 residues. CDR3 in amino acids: CASNQGTDTQYF. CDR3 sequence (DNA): TGTGCCAGTAATCAGGGGACAGATACGCAGTATTTT.

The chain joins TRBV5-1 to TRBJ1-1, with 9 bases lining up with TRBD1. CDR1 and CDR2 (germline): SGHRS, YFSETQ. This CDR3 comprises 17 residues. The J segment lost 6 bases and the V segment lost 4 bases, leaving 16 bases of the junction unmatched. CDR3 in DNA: TGCGCCAGCAGCGTGGGGCATACCGGGACAGGGAGACCTGAAGCTTTCTTT. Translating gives CASSVGHTGTGRPEAFF. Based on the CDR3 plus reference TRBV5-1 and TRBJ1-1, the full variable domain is KAGVTQTPRYLIKTRGQQVTLSCSPISGHRSVSWYQQTPGQGLQFLFEYFSETQRNKGNFPGRFSGRQFSNSRSEMNVSTLELGDSALYLCASSVGHTGTGRPEAFFGQGTRLTVV.

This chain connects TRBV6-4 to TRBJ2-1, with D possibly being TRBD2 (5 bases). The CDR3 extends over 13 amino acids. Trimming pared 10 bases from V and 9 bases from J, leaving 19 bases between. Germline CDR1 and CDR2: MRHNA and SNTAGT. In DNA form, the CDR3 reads TGTGCCAACGTACTAGAAAGCACTAGTGAGCAGTTCTTC. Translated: CANVLESTSEQFF.

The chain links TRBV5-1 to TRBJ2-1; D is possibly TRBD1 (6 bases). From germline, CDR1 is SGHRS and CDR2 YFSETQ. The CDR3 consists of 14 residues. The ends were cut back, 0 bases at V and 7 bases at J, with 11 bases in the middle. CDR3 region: CASSLAGTTNEQFF. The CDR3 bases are TGCGCCAGCAGCTTGGCCGGGACAACTAATGAGCAGTTCTTC.

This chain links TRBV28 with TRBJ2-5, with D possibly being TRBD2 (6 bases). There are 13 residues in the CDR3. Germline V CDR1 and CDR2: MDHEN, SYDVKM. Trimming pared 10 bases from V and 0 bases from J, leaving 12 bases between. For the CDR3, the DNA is TGTGCCATCCTAGGACTATACCAAGAGACCCAGTACTTC. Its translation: CAILGLYQETQYF.

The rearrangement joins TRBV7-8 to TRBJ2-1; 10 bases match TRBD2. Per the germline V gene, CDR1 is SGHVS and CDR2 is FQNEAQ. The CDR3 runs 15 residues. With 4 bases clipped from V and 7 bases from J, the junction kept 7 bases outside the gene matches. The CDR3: CASSSSAGGPNEQFF. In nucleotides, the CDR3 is TGTGCCAGCAGCTCATCAGCGGGAGGGCCTAATGAGCAGTTCTTC.

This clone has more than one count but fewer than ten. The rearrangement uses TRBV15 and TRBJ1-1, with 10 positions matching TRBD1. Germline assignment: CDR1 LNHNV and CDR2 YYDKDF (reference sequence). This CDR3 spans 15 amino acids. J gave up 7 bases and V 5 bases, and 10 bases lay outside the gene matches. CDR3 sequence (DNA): TGTGCCACCAGCGTCGACAGGGGGCAATCGGTTGAAGCTTTCTTT. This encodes CATSVDRGQSVEAFF. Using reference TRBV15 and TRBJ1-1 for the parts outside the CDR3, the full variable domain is DAMVIQNPRYQVTQFGKPVTLSCSQTLNHNVMYWYQQKSSQAPKLLFHYYDKDFNNEADTPDNFQSRRPNTSFCFLDIRSPGLGDTAMYLCATSVDRGQSVEAFFGQGTRLTVV.

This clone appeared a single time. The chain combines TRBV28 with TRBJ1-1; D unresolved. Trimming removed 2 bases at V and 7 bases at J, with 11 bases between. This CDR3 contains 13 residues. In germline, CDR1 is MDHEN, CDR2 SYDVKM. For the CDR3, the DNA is TGTGCCAGCAGTTTAGGCACCGCTGGTGAAGCTTTCTTT. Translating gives CASSLGTAGEAFF.

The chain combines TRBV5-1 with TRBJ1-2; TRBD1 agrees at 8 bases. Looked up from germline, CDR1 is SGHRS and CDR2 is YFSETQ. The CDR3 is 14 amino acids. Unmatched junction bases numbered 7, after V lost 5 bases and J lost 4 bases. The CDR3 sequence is CASSTQGARYGYTF. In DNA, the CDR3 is TGCGCCAGCAGTACGCAGGGGGCTCGCTATGGCTACACCTTC.

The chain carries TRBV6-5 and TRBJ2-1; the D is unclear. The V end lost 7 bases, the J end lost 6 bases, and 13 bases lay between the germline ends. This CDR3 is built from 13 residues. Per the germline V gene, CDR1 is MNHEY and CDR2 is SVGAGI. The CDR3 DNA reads TGTGCCAGCACCAGCCTAACGGGCAATGAGCAGTTCTTC. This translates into CASTSLTGNEQFF.

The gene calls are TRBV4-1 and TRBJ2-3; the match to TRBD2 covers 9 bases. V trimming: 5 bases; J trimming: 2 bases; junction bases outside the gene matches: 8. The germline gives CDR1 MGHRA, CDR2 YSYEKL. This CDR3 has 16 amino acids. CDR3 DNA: TGCGCCAGCAGCGACATAGCGGGAGCAAACACAGATACGCAGTATTTT. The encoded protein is CASSDIAGANTDTQYF.

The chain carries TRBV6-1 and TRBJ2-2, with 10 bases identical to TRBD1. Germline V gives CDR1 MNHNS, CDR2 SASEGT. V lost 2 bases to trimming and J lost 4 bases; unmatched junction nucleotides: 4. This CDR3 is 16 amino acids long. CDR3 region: CASSERDRGGTGELFF. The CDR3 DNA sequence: TGTGCCAGCAGTGAAAGGGACAGGGGAGGCACCGGGGAGCTGTTTTTT.

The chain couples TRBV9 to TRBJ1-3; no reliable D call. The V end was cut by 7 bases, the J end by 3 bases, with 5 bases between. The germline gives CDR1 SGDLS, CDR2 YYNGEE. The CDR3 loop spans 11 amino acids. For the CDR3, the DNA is TGTGCCAGCGGACTTGGAAACACCATATATTTT. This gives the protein CASGLGNTIYF.

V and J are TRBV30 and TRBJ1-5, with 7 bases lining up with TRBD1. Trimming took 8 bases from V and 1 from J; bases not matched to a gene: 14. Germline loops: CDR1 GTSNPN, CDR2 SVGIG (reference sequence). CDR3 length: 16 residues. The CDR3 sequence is CARRDREALSNQPQHF. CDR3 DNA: TGTGCCCGGCGCGACAGGGAAGCCCTGAGCAATCAGCCCCAGCATTTT.